The rows below give T cell receptor beta chains drawn from one sample of a study of T-cell memory formation after mild COVID-19. MiXCR, applied by TCRdb to the 5' RACE reads, yields one record per CDR3 protein. The sample records approximately 580,000 distinct CDR3 sequences, about 20% being singletons. Sequenced input: PBMCs or a T cell subset sorted from them (not recorded which). The receptor source for this set is an adult woman who had mild COVID-19 (a few samples of this study predate the infection). Cell type and time point are not known. Both conserved end residues are part of each CDR3. Rows give clone size only sometimes, using once, few, many, or a class for an expanded clone.

v_gene: TRBV9
abundance: NA
CDR3aa: CASSPGIGSPLHF

v_gene: TRBV24-1
abundance: NA
CDR3aa: CATSDYRGDEAFF

v_gene: TRBV12-3/TRBV12-4
abundance: few
CDR3aa: CASTRTGGGYGYTF

v_gene: TRBV6-1
abundance: NA
CDR3aa: CASSEIAGSTDTQYF

v_gene: TRBV18
abundance: NA
CDR3aa: CASSPGQGGIQYF

v_gene: TRBV7-8
abundance: few
CDR3aa: CASSLGTSTPYEQYF

v_gene: TRBV19
abundance: few
CDR3aa: CASSTHWEGVINEQFF

v_gene: TRBV12-3/TRBV12-4
abundance: NA
CDR3aa: CASSSLAGGIDTQYF

v_gene: TRBV5-1
abundance: few
CDR3aa: CASSYLGTDTQYF

v_gene: TRBV29-1
abundance: NA
CDR3aa: CSARGTSGQETQYF

v_gene: TRBV6-2/TRBV6-3
abundance: NA
CDR3aa: CANGGLAGEVGEQFF

v_gene: TRBV5-1
abundance: few
CDR3aa: CASSLFAVVEARTGELFF

v_gene: TRBV24-1
abundance: NA
CDR3aa: CATSGRRSRQPQHF

v_gene: TRBV10-3
abundance: few
CDR3aa: CAISDSTGQLQYF

v_gene: TRBV20-1
abundance: NA
CDR3aa: CSARDGYSSYNSPLHF

v_gene: TRBV20-1
abundance: NA
CDR3aa: CSARGAGSYEQYF

v_gene: TRBV19
abundance: many
CDR3aa: CASTPTGTSEQYF

v_gene: TRBV11-1
abundance: few
CDR3aa: CASNPTGLLGEQFF

v_gene: TRBV5-1
abundance: NA
CDR3aa: CASSFKGWDYEQYF

v_gene: TRBV29-1
abundance: NA
CDR3aa: CSVLGTHSSYNEQFF

v_gene: TRBV7-3
abundance: NA
CDR3aa: CASSLQTSNEQFF

v_gene: TRBV4-1
abundance: many
CDR3aa: CASSQGTANTEAFF

v_gene: TRBV25-1
abundance: few
CDR3aa: CASGDSGQETQYF

v_gene: TRBV20-1
abundance: NA
CDR3aa: CSAGYQPQHF